This TCR beta chain was observed in a study of blood T cell repertoires in COVID-19. Study-level background: From the United States, Italy and Spain came samples of acute and convalescent COVID-19. Sample material is recorded as cDNA or gDNA derived from T cells, B-cell-depleted T cells, or PBMCs.

CDR3 length equals 16 residues. Looked up from germline, CDR1 is SGHRS and CDR2 is YFSETQ. V lost 4 bases to trimming and J lost 4 bases; unmatched junction nucleotides: 10. As processed by the authors: Amplification with reference gene primers provided the estimates of nucleated cell counts. Sequenced by immunoSEQ multiplex PCR; TCRdb stores in-frame clones only, minus some. V and J calls and clone size are given by that table; D and trimming were obtained from the DNA. The sample records some 180,000 clones, roughly nine tenths being singletons. The TCR originated in a man in his 60s with active or convalescent COVID-19. The sample comprised peripheral blood. The rearrangement joins TRBV5-1 to TRBJ2-5; TRBD1 matches 10 bases. In DNA, the CDR3 is TGCGCCAGCAGCCCCCGACAGGGGGCACAGGGAGAGACCCAGTACTTC. This gives the protein CASSPRQGAQGETQYF.